This is a list of T cell receptor beta chains from one sample in a study of early T cells in non-severe SARS-CoV-2 infection. Using its own MiXCR run on the 5' RACE reads, TCRdb lists one record per CDR3 protein. The data show 70,000 or so distinct CDR3 sequences, around 13% seen once. Specimen: whole blood. The receptors stem from an adult who was a healthcare worker with PCR-confirmed SARS-CoV-2 infection or an uninfected control (not recorded which). The CDR3 runs from the conserved cysteine through the conserved F or W. The order of the fields is clone size, V gene, CDR3 length, D gene, J gene, CDR3 protein, CDR3 DNA. D genes are given only for firm matches. Size is stated for part of the rows, as once, few or many counts, or as a class when the clone is expanded.

NA	TRBV6-5	14	NA	TRBJ1-4	CASRSGEEYEKLFF	TGTGCCAGCAGGTCCGGGGAGGAATATGAAAAACTGTTTTTT
NA	TRBV28	10	NA	TRBJ1-1	CATSHGEAFF	TGTGCCACCAGCCACGGTGAAGCTTTCTTT
few	TRBV5-1	14	NA	TRBJ2-3	CASSFSGTTDTQYF	TGCGCCAGCAGCTTTTCGGGGACGACAGATACGCAGTATTTT
many	TRBV12-3/TRBV12-4	11	NA	TRBJ1-1	CASSQGSRAFF	TGTGCCAGCAGTCAGGGTAGCCGGGCTTTCTTT
few	TRBV9	15	NA	TRBJ2-2	CASSVGGSNTGELFF	TGTGCCAGCAGCGTAGGGGGCTCGAACACCGGGGAGCTGTTTTTT
few	TRBV6-1	13	TRBD1	TRBJ1-2	CAIGTGDYYGYTF	TGTGCCATCGGTACAGGGGACTATTATGGCTACACCTTC
NA	TRBV29-1	14	TRBD2	TRBJ2-7	CSPLSGGSSYEQYF	TGCAGCCCCCTTAGCGGGGGGAGCTCCTACGAGCAGTACTTC
few	TRBV4-2	15	TRBD1	TRBJ2-2	CASSQDRGDTGELFF	TGTGCCAGCAGCCAGGACAGGGGGGACACCGGGGAGCTGTTTTTT
few	TRBV29-1	12	TRBD1	TRBJ1-1	CSVFTGEAKAFF	TGCAGCGTTTTCACAGGGGAGGCTAAAGCTTTCTTT
NA	TRBV28	11	NA	TRBJ2-7	CASMGVYEQYF	TGTGCCAGCATGGGCGTCTACGAGCAGTACTTC
NA	TRBV4-2	15	NA	TRBJ1-5	CASSGGHYSNQPQHF	TGTGCCAGCAGCGGGGGACATTATAGCAATCAGCCCCAGCATTTT
many	TRBV9	13	NA	TRBJ1-1	CASSVESRGWAFF	TGTGCCAGCAGCGTAGAGTCCCGAGGATGGGCTTTCTTT
many	TRBV29-1	15	TRBD2	TRBJ2-3	CSAFLLAGGTDTQYF	TGCAGCGCCTTCCTACTAGCGGGGGGCACAGATACGCAGTATTTT
medium-sized	TRBV6-4	14	NA	TRBJ2-1	CASSESERRNEQFF	TGTGCCAGCAGTGAATCGGAGCGTAGGAATGAGCAGTTCTTC
many	TRBV7-9	13	NA	TRBJ2-5	CASLRLEGETQYF	TGTGCCAGCCTCCGACTAGAGGGAGAGACCCAGTACTTC
NA	TRBV6-6	18	NA	TRBJ2-5	CASSYSRSKGQGGETQYF	TGTGCCAGCAGTTACTCCCGCAGCAAGGGGCAGGGAGGAGAGACCCAGTACTTC
few	TRBV19	14	NA	TRBJ1-2	CASSIIREGYGYTF	TGTGCCAGTAGTATTATCAGGGAGGGCTATGGCTACACCTTC
many	TRBV12-3/TRBV12-4	12	TRBD2	TRBJ2-7	CASSETSHEQYF	TGTGCCAGCAGTGAGACTAGCCACGAGCAGTACTTC
NA	TRBV12-3/TRBV12-4	14	NA	TRBJ1-2	CASRGLLNPYGYTF	TGTGCCAGCAGGGGCCTTCTTAACCCTTATGGCTACACCTTC
many	TRBV7-6	14	NA	TRBJ2-7	CASSLASWAYEQYF	TGTGCCAGCAGCTTGGCTTCTTGGGCCTACGAGCAGTACTTC
many	TRBV7-3	13	NA	TRBJ1-1	CASSPGTNNVAFF	TGTGCCAGCAGCCCCGGGACCAATAATGTAGCTTTCTTT
many	TRBV20-1	12	TRBD1	TRBJ2-7	CSALTGNYEQYF	TGCAGTGCTTTGACAGGGAACTACGAGCAGTACTTC
NA	TRBV6-2/TRBV6-3	12	NA	TRBJ2-7	CASRPATGGMYF	TGTGCCAGCAGGCCCGCTACGGGCGGGATGTACTTC
NA	TRBV5-4	14	NA	TRBJ1-1	CASSLDGSSPEAFF	TGTGCCAGCAGCTTGGATGGGTCCTCCCCCGAAGCTTTCTTT
NA	TRBV7-9	14	NA	TRBJ2-1	CASSQGDVYNEQFF	TGTGCCAGCAGCCAAGGGGACGTCTACAATGAGCAGTTCTTC
few	TRBV7-2	15	NA	TRBJ1-1	CASSVDSSQNTEAFF	TGTGCCAGCAGCGTCGACAGCTCCCAGAACACTGAAGCTTTCTTT
NA	TRBV14	17	NA	TRBJ1-6	CASSQGSVDNIHSPLHF	TGTGCCAGCAGCCAAGGTTCAGTCGACAATATCCATTCACCCCTCCACTTT
NA	TRBV7-9	12	NA	TRBJ1-6	CASSPGGAPLHF	TGTGCCAGCAGCCCGGGAGGGGCACCCCTCCACTTT
many	TRBV29-1	15	TRBD2	TRBJ2-7	CSVTLLAGGTYEQYF	TGCAGCGTCACCCTCCTAGCGGGGGGGACCTACGAGCAGTACTTC
NA	TRBV20-1	13	TRBD1	TRBJ2-1	CSAWTGQRNEQFF	TGCAGTGCTTGGACGGGACAGCGCAATGAGCAGTTCTTC
few	TRBV11-2	15	TRBD2	TRBJ2-5	CASSLLGLVQETQYF	TGTGCCAGCAGCTTACTAGGACTAGTCCAAGAGACCCAGTACTTC
NA	TRBV4-2	16	NA	TRBJ2-5	CASSHPQGAGTSTQYF	TGTGCCAGCAGCCACCCCCAGGGTGCGGGAACTTCGACCCAGTACTTC
NA	TRBV11-2	13	NA	TRBJ2-1	CASSPVSDNEQFF	TGTGCCAGCAGCCCTGTTTCGGACAATGAGCAGTTCTTC
few	TRBV7-6	16	NA	TRBJ1-1	CASSLDKFGRDTEAFF	TGTGCCAGCAGCTTAGACAAGTTCGGCAGGGACACTGAAGCTTTCTTT
many	TRBV5-5	14	NA	TRBJ2-7	CASSYLQGTYEQYF	TGTGCCAGCAGCTACCTACAGGGAACCTACGAGCAGTACTTC
NA	TRBV29-1	13	NA	TRBJ2-1	CSVPLISYNEQFF	TGCAGCGTTCCCCTGATCTCCTACAATGAGCAGTTCTTC
few	TRBV7-2	13	NA	TRBJ1-3	CASSLADSGRGYF	TGTGCCAGCAGTTTGGCCGATTCAGGGCGGGGGTATTTT
NA	TRBV6-5	16	NA	TRBJ2-7	CASSYSGGGGGYEQYF	TGTGCCAGCAGTTACTCTGGTGGAGGGGGCGGATACGAGCAGTACTTC
NA	TRBV2	12	NA	TRBJ2-7	CASYLGNYEQYF	TGTGCCAGCTATCTTGGAAATTACGAGCAGTACTTC
many	TRBV29-1	15	NA	TRBJ2-3	CSVEGVGNLVDTQYF	TGCAGCGTTGAAGGGGTGGGAAATTTGGTTGATACGCAGTATTTT
NA	TRBV4-3	14	NA	TRBJ1-6	CASSQLDVNSPLHF	TGCGCCAGCAGCCAATTGGACGTCAATTCACCCCTCCACTTT
NA	TRBV7-9	19	NA	TRBJ1-2	CASSSNRRARGDLNYGYTF	TGTGCCAGCAGCTCCAACCGCCGGGCTAGGGGGGACCTTAACTATGGCTACACCTTC
few	TRBV11-1	17	TRBD2	TRBJ2-3	CASSSLTSGGAKDTQYF	TGTGCCAGCAGCTCCTTAACCAGCGGGGGGGCAAAGGATACGCAGTATTTT
NA	TRBV5-1	15	NA	TRBJ2-7	CASSLAGSGYYEQYF	TGCGCCAGCAGCTTGGCGGGTAGCGGCTACTACGAGCAGTACTTC
NA	TRBV25-1	13	NA	TRBJ2-7	CASGPTGTNEQYF	TGTGCCAGCGGCCCAACTGGGACGAACGAGCAGTACTTC
few	TRBV6-1	14	TRBD1	TRBJ2-2	CASSKDRDTGELFF	TGTGCCAGCAGTAAAGACAGGGACACCGGGGAGCTGTTTTTT
few	TRBV28	12	NA	TRBJ2-1	CASSSLGREQFF	TGTGCCAGCAGTTCCCTGGGTCGTGAGCAGTTCTTC
many	TRBV11-2	14	NA	TRBJ2-2	CASSLRQNTGELFF	TGTGCCAGCAGCTTGAGACAGAACACCGGGGAGCTGTTTTTT
few	TRBV19	15	TRBD1	TRBJ2-7	CASSNSRDRGHEQYF	TGTGCCAGTAGTAATTCCCGGGACAGGGGTCACGAGCAGTACTTC
few	TRBV5-1	14	NA	TRBJ2-7	CASSRPGQTYEQYF	TGCGCCAGCAGCCGGCCCGGACAGACCTACGAGCAGTACTTC
few	TRBV29-1	12	NA	TRBJ1-2	CSARGSRYGYTF	TGCAGCGCAAGGGGCAGCCGCTATGGCTACACCTTC
NA	TRBV6-5	14	NA	TRBJ1-6	CASRDGAYSSPLHF	TGTGCCAGCAGGGACGGGGCTTACAGTTCACCCCTCCACTTT
NA	TRBV20-1	15	NA	TRBJ1-5	CSARRPTGGNQPQHF	TGCAGTGCTAGAAGGCCGACCGGGGGCAATCAGCCCCAGCATTTT
NA	TRBV28	16	NA	TRBJ2-1	CASSPTQPLSYNEQFF	TGTGCCAGCAGTCCAACACAACCTCTCTCCTACAATGAGCAGTTCTTC